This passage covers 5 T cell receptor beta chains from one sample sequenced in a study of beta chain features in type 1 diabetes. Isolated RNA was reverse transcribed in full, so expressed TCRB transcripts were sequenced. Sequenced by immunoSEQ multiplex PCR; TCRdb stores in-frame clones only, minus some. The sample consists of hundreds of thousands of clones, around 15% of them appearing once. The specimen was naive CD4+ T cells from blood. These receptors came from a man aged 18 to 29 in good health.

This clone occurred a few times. The CDR3 is CASLGGGPNTEAFF. CDR3 nucleotide sequence: TGTGCCAGCCTAGGGGGAGGGCCGAACACTGAAGCTTTCTTT. The chain employs TRBV25-1 and TRBJ1-1; TRBD1 might be the D (6 bases). From germline, CDR1 is MGHDK and CDR2 SYGVNS. V lost 8 bases and J lost 1, with 14 bases in between. CDR3 length: 14 residues.

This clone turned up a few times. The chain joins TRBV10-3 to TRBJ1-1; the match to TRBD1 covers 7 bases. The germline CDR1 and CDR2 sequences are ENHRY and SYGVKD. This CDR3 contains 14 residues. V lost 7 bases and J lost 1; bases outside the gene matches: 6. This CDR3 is CAIMNQGGNTEAFF. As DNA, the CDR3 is TGTGCCATCATGAACCAGGGGGGGAACACTGAAGCTTTCTTT.

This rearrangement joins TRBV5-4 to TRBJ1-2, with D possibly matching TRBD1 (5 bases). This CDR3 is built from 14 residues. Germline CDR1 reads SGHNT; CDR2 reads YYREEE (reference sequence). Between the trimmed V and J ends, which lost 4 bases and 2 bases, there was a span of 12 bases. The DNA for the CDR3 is TGTGCCAGCAGCGGGGACCCAGCAAACTATGGCTACACCTTC. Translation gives CASSGDPANYGYTF.

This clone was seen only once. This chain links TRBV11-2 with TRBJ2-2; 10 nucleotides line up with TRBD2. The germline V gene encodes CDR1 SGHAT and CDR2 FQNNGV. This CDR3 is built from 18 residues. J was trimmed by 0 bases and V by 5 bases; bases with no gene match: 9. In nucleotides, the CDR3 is TGTGCCAGCAGCCGAGGACTAGCGGCCTTGCCGAACACCGGGGAGCTGTTTTTT. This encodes CASSRGLAALPNTGELFF.

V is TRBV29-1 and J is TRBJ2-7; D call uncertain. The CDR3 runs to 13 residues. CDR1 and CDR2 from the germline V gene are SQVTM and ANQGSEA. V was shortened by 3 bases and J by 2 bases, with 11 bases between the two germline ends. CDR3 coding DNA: TGCAGCGTTGATCGGTCTGAGACCTACGAGCAGTACTTC. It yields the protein CSVDRSETYEQYF.